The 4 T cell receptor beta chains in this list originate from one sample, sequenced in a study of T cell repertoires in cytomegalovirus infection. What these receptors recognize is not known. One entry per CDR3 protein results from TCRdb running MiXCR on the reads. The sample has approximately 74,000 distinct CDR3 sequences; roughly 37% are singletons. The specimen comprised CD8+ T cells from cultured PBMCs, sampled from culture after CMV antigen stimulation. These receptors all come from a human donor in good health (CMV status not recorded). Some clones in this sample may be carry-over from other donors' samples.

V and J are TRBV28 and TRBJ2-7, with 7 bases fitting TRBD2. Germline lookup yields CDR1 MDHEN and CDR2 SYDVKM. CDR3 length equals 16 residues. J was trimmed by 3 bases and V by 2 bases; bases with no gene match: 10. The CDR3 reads CASSLRPRDYLYEQYF. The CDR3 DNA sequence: TGTGCCAGCAGTTTAAGACCCCGGGACTACCTCTACGAGCAGTACTTC. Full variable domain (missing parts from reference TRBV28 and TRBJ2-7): DVKVTQSSRYLVKRTGEKVFLECVQDMDHENMFWYRQDPGLGLRLIYFSYDVKMKEKGDIPEGYSVSREKKERFSLILESASTNQTSMYLCASSLRPRDYLYEQYFGPGTRLTVT.

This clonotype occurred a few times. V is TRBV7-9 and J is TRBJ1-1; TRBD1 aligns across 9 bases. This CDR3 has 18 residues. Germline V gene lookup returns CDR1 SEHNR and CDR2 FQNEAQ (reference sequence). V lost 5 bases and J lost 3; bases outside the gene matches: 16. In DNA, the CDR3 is TGTGCCAGCAGCCCAAGACCCGGGACAGGGAGATGGGACACTGAAGCTTTCTTT. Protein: CASSPRPGTGRWDTEAFF.

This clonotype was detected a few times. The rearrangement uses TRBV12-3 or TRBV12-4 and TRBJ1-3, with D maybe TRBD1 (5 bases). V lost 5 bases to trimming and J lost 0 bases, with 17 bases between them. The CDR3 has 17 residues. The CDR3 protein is CASSPGPPEFSGNTIYF. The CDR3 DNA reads TGTGCCAGCAGTCCGGGACCGCCGGAATTCTCTGGAAACACCATATATTTT.

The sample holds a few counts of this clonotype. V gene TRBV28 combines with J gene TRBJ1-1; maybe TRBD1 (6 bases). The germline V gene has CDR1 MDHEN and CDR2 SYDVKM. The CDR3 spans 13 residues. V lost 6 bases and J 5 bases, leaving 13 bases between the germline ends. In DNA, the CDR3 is TGTGCCAGCAGGGGACATGTTCGAACTGAAGCTTTCTTT. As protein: CASRGHVRTEAFF. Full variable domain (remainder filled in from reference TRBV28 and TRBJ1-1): DVKVTQSSRYLVKRTGEKVFLECVQDMDHENMFWYRQDPGLGLRLIYFSYDVKMKEKGDIPEGYSVSREKKERFSLILESASTNQTSMYLCASRGHVRTEAFFGQGTRLTVV.